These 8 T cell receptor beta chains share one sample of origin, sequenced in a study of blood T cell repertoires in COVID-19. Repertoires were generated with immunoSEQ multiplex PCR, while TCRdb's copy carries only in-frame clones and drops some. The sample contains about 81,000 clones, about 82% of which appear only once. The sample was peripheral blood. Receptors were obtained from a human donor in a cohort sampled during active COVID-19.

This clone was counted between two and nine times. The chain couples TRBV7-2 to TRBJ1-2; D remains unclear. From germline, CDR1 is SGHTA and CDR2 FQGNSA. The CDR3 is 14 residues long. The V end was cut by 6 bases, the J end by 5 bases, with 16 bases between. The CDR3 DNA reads TGTGCCAGCAGGGCGGAGCCTGTGGTGTATGGCTACACCTTC. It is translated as CASRAEPVVYGYTF. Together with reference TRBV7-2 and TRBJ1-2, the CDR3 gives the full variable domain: GAGVSQSPSNKVTEKGKDVELRCDPISGHTALYWYRQSLGQGLEFLIYFQGNSAPDKSGLPSDRFSAERTGGSVSTLTIQRTQQEDSAVYLCASRAEPVVYGYTFGSGTRLTVV.

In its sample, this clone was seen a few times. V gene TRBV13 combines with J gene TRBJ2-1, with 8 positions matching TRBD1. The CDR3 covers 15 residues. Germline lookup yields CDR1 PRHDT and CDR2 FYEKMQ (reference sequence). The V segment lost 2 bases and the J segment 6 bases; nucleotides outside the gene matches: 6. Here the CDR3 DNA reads TGTGCCAGCAGCTTAACAGGGACAGGCGTCAATGAGCAGTTCTTC. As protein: CASSLTGTGVNEQFF.

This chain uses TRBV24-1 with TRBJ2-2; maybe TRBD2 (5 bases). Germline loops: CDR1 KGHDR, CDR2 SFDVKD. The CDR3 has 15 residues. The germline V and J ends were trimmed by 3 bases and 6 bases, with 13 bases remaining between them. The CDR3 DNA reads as TGTGCCACCAGTGATCCGCGGACTGTGCCCGGGGAGCTGTTTTTT. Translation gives CATSDPRTVPGELFF.

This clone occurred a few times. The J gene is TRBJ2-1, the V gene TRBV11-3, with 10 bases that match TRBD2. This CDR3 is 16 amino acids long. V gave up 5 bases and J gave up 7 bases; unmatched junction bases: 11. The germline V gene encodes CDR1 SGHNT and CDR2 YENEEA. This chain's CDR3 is CASSPTSGGATNEQFF. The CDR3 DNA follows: TGTGCCAGCAGCCCAACAAGCGGGGGGGCCACGAATGAGCAGTTCTTC.

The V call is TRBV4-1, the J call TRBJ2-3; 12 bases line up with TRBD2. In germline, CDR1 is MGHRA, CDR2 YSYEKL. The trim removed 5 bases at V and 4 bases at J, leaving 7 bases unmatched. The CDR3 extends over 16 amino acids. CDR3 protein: CASSTTSGRVPDTQYF. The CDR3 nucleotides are TGCGCCAGCAGCACGACTAGCGGGAGAGTCCCAGATACGCAGTATTTT.

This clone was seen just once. CDR3 nucleotide sequence: TGTGCCAGCAGTAGGGACAGAACCACAGATACGCAGTATTTT. Encoded protein: CASSRDRTTDTQYF. V and J are TRBV6-2 or TRBV6-3 and TRBJ2-3; 7 nucleotides line up with TRBD1. This CDR3 is built from 14 residues. With V trimmed by 5 bases and J by 2 bases, 4 bases remained unmatched. Germline CDR1 reads MNHEY; CDR2 reads SVGEGT.

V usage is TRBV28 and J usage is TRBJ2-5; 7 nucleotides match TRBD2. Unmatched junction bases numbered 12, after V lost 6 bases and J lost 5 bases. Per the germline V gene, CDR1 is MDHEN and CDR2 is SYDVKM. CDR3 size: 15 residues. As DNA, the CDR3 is TGTGCCAGCAGGTCCCCGTTGGGGGGAGGGGAGACCCAGTACTTC. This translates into CASRSPLGGGETQYF.

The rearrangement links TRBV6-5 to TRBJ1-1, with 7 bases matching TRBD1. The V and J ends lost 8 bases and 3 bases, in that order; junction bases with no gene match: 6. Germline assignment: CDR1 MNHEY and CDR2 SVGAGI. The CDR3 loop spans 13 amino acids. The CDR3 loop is CASRTGVYTEAFF. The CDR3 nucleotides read TGTGCCAGCCGGACAGGAGTATACACTGAAGCTTTCTTT.